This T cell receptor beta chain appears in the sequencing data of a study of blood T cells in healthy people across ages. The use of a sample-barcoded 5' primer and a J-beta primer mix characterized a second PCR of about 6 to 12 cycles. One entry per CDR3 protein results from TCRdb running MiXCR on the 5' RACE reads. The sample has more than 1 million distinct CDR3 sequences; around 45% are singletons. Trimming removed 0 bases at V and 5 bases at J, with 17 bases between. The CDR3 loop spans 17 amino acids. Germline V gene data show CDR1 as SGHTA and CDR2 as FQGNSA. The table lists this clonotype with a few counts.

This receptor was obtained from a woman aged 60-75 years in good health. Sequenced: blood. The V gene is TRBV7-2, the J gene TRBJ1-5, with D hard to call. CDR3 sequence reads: CASSLARAGSPYQPQHF. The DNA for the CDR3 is TGTGCCAGCAGCTTAGCTAGAGCCGGATCACCCTATCAGCCCCAGCATTTT.